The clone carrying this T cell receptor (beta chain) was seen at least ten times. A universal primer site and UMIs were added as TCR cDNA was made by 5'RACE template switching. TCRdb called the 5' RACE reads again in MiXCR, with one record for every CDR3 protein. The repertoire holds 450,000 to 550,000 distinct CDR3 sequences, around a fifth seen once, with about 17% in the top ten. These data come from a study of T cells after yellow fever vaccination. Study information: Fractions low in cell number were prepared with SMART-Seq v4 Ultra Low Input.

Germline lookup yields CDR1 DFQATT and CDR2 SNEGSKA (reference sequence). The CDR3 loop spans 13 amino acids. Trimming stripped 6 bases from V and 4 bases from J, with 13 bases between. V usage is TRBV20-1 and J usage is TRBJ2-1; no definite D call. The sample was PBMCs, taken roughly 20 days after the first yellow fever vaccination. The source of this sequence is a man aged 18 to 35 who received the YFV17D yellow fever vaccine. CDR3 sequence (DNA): TGCAGTGCGCGCCGGGCCCCGTACAATGAGCAGTTCTTC. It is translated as CSARRAPYNEQFF.